This T cell receptor beta chain was obtained from a study of regulatory T cells in long-lasting Graves disease. Arm-PCR of CDR3 regions and iRepertoire HTBI primers were used to build TCR beta libraries. TCRdb passed the multiplex PCR reads through MiXCR, listing each CDR3 protein once. Found here are about 440,000 distinct CDR3 sequences, 15% of them singletons; the top ten hold approximately 15%. This sample's time point: newly diagnosed GD, antithyroid drugs for less than 3 months. Isolated PBMC RNA provided the starting material for the TCR library. These same data were also listed under a study on T cells in Graves' hyperthyroidism and ophthalmopathy. From that paper: Model predictions of ophthalmopathy came a median approximately 6.8 months before onset.

Sequencing was performed on peripheral blood mononuclear cells (PBMCs), taken at new diagnosis, from a patient treated with antithyroid drugs. This sequence was found in a woman under 40 with Graves disease.

Here the CDR3 reads CASSSDVYEQYF. DNA for the CDR3: TGTGCCAGCAGTTCGGATGTTTACGAGCAGTACTTC. This chain links TRBV28 with TRBJ2-7; D is ambiguous. From germline, CDR1 is MDHEN and CDR2 SYDVKM. This CDR3 is 12 amino acids long. The V and J ends lost 4 bases and 4 bases respectively, with 8 bases between them.